This T cell receptor beta chain derives from a study of control samples from healthy donors and cancer patients. V lost 5 bases and J lost 0, with 8 bases in between. The CDR3 is made up of 14 amino acids. The germline gives CDR1 SGHAT, CDR2 FQNNGV. Sequenced by immunoSEQ multiplex PCR; TCRdb stores in-frame clones only, minus some. The sample includes some 87,000 clones, about 79% of them seen just once. The V call is TRBV11-2, the J call TRBJ1-5; D ambiguous. The specimen sequenced was PBMCs. This receptor was taken from a man between 60 and 75 years old with head and neck cancer. The CDR3 protein is CASSPRHSNQPQHF. The CDR3 DNA is TGTGCCAGCAGCCCAAGACATAGCAATCAGCCCCAGCATTTT.